The 23 T cell receptor beta chains given below trace back to one sample, sequenced in a study of blood T cell repertoires in COVID-19. Produced via immunoSEQ multiplex PCR; TCRdb's table is partial and in-frame only. The sample carries 250,000 or so clones, approximately 80% recorded once. Sequenced sample: PBMCs or T cells enriched from blood (not recorded which). These TCRs come from a man between 60 and 75 years old who had recovered from COVID-19.

The chain employs TRBV4-1 and TRBJ1-6; D may be TRBD1 (6 bases). V shed 0 bases and J shed 5 bases, with 11 bases lying between them. Per the germline V gene, CDR1 is MGHRA and CDR2 is YSYEKL. There are 16 residues in the CDR3. CDR3 DNA sequence: TGCGCCAGCAGCCAAGATGCGAACAGGGATAATTCACCCCTCCACTTT. Translation: CASSQDANRDNSPLHF.

This clone was counted once. This rearrangement joins TRBV10-3 to TRBJ2-7; possibly TRBD2 for D (5 bases). V dropped 4 bases and J dropped 9 bases, with 19 bases sitting between them. The CDR3 runs 14 residues. Germline-derived CDR1 and CDR2 are ENHRY and SYGVKD. Written as DNA, the CDR3 is TGTGCCATCAGTGGCGGAAACCCTACGAGCGGGCAGTACTTC. Translated, it gives CAISGGNPTSGQYF.

The chain combines TRBV12-3 or TRBV12-4 with TRBJ1-4, with D possibly being TRBD1 (5 bases). CDR3 length equals 12 residues. V was trimmed by 2 bases and J by 11 bases, leaving 9 bases between them. For the CDR3, the DNA is TGTGCCAGCAGTTTAAATGGGGGGAAACTGTTTTTT. This sequence encodes CASSLNGGKLFF.

The genes are TRBV11-2 and TRBJ1-1; D perhaps matches TRBD1 (6 bases). The V gene's germline CDR1 is SGHAT and CDR2 FQNNGV. This CDR3 is built from 14 residues. The V end was cut by 2 bases, the J end by 4 bases, with 11 bases between. CDR3 loop: CASSLTRGGTEAFF. As DNA, the CDR3 is TGTGCCAGCAGCTTAACAAGAGGGGGCACTGAAGCTTTCTTT.

This chain connects TRBV24-1 to TRBJ2-5; 7 bases map to TRBD2. Losses at the gene ends were 2 bases for V and 2 bases for J; bases not matched to a gene: 4. This CDR3 is 15 amino acids long. Looked up from germline, CDR1 is KGHDR and CDR2 is SFDVKD. DNA for the CDR3: TGTGCCACCAGTGATTCGACTAGCTGGCAAGAGACCCAGTACTTC. Its protein is CATSDSTSWQETQYF.

The chain combines TRBV30 with TRBJ1-2; D not certain. The V gene lost 8 bases and the J gene lost 2 bases, with 12 bases spanning the gap. CDR1 and CDR2 (germline): GTSNPN, SVGIG (reference sequence). The CDR3 has 12 amino acids. CDR3 region: CAVLAGNYGYTF. In DNA, the CDR3 is TGTGCCGTGCTCGCCGGGAACTATGGCTACACCTTC.

The V call is TRBV12-5, the J call TRBJ2-1; 14 bases align to TRBD2. From germline, CDR1 is LGHNT and CDR2 FRNRAP. The V and J ends lost 6 bases and 8 bases, in that order; junction bases with no gene match: 6. This CDR3 region has 15 residues. As DNA, the CDR3 is TGTGCTAGTGGCGGGGGACTAGCGGGGGTGCATGAGCAGTTCTTC. The encoded protein is CASGGGLAGVHEQFF.

This clone was detected only once. J is TRBJ2-7 and V is TRBV5-1, with D possibly being TRBD1 (5 bases). V gave up 0 bases and J gave up 6 bases, with 13 bases separating them. In germline, CDR1 is SGHRS, CDR2 YFSETQ. CDR3 length: 14 amino acids. CDR3 nucleotides: TGCGCCAGCAGCTTGGACAGGATGGCCTCCGAGCAGTACTTC. The encoded protein is CASSLDRMASEQYF. Variable domain in full (rest from reference TRBV5-1 and TRBJ2-7): KAGVTQTPRYLIKTRGQQVTLSCSPISGHRSVSWYQQTPGQGLQFLFEYFSETQRNKGNFPGRFSGRQFSNSRSEMNVSTLELGDSALYLCASSLDRMASEQYFGPGTRLTVT.

V usage is TRBV6-2 or TRBV6-3 and J usage is TRBJ1-2, with D maybe TRBD1 (6 bases). Trimming shortened V by 5 bases and J by 5 bases, and 21 bases separated the two germline ends. Germline loops: CDR1 MNHEY, CDR2 SVGEGT. There are 16 residues in the CDR3. The chain's CDR3 is CASSTFWGRTEYGYTF. CDR3 bases: TGTGCCAGCAGTACCTTCTGGGGGCGCACGGAATATGGCTACACCTTC.

The rearrangement uses TRBV25-1 and TRBJ1-2; 10 nucleotides match TRBD1. Germline V lookup: CDR1 MGHDK, CDR2 SYGVNS. Trimming at V came to 7 bases and at J to 8 bases, leaving 7 bases not matched to a gene. The CDR3 is 13 residues long. The CDR3: CASNLGQGEGYTF. The CDR3 DNA follows: TGTGCCAGCAACCTCGGACAGGGGGAAGGCTACACCTTC.

The CDR3 DNA reads as TGTGCCAGCAGTTACCCAGGACTAGCGGGGGTATCGTACGAGCAGTACTTC. Translated, it gives CASSYPGLAGVSYEQYF. The chain uses TRBV6-2 or TRBV6-3 and TRBJ2-7; 13 nucleotides align to TRBD2. Germline CDR1 reads MNHEY; CDR2 reads SVGEGT. The CDR3 spans 17 residues. With V trimmed by 2 bases and J by 4 bases, 8 bases remained unmatched.

The chain combines TRBV11-2 with TRBJ2-5; weak D call: TRBD1 (6 bases). V was pared by 1 base and J by 2 bases, with 14 bases between. This CDR3 is 16 amino acids long. Per the germline V gene, CDR1 is SGHAT and CDR2 is FQNNGV. CDR3 DNA sequence: TGTGCCAGCAGCTTAGCCGCAGGGGTCATGCAAGAGACCCAGTACTTC. It codes for CASSLAAGVMQETQYF.

The chain joins TRBV19 to TRBJ2-2; no definite D call. Deletions cut 3 bases from V and 6 bases from J, with 8 bases between. This CDR3 has 13 residues. CDR1 and CDR2 from the germline V gene are LNHDA and SQIVND (reference sequence). The CDR3 DNA sequence: TGTGCCAGTAGTATCGGAGTGGCCGGGGAGCTGTTTTTT. It is translated as CASSIGVAGELFF. Looking up the rest from reference TRBV19 and TRBJ2-2 gives the full variable domain: DGGITQSPKYLFRKEGQNVTLSCEQNLNHDAMYWYRQDPGQGLRLIYYSQIVNDFQKGDIAEGYSVSREKKESFPLTVTSAQKNPTAFYLCASSIGVAGELFFGEGSRLTVL.

The chain uses TRBV25-1 and TRBJ1-3; 7 bases line up with TRBD1. J lost 2 bases, V lost 3 bases, and 4 bases had no gene match. Germline V lookup: CDR1 MGHDK, CDR2 SYGVNS. The CDR3 spans 15 residues. CDR3 sequence reads: CASSDAGTAGNTIYF. In DNA form, the CDR3 reads TGTGCCAGCAGTGACGCCGGGACAGCTGGAAACACCATATATTTT.

The chain recombines TRBV7-9 with TRBJ2-2; D unresolved. V was clipped by 5 bases and J by 0 bases, with 16 bases between them. Germline V gene sequence: CDR1 SEHNR, CDR2 FQNEAQ (reference sequence). The CDR3 spans 17 residues. Here the CDR3 DNA reads TGTGCCAGCAGCCCACGTGGTCGCCGGGCGAACACCGGGGAGCTGTTTTTT. Its translation is CASSPRGRRANTGELFF.

The chain is built from TRBV7-8 and TRBJ1-6, with no clear D. The CDR3 is made up of 12 amino acids. V was trimmed by 2 bases and J by 10 bases, leaving 6 bases between them. In germline, CDR1 is SGHVS, CDR2 FQNEAQ. The CDR3 loop is CASSLPPSPLHF. The CDR3, as DNA: TGTGCCAGCAGCTTACCCCCGTCACCCCTCCACTTT.

This clone was observed a handful of times. This chain connects TRBV5-6 to TRBJ2-7; a weak D match, TRBD1 (5 bases). This CDR3 comprises 13 residues. From germline, CDR1 is SGHDT and CDR2 YYEEEE. Trimming pared 3 bases from V and 2 bases from J, leaving 9 bases between. CDR3 region: CASSWATAYEQYF. The CDR3 nucleotides are TGTGCCAGCAGCTGGGCGACAGCCTACGAGCAGTACTTC.

In this sample, this clone is medium-sized. This chain uses TRBV2 with TRBJ1-6; TRBD1 matches 10 bases. This CDR3 comprises 16 residues. J gave up 9 bases and V 4 bases, and 9 bases lay outside the gene matches. CDR1 is SNHLY, CDR2 FYNNEI, per germline. As DNA, the CDR3 is TGTGCCAGCAGTGTAGGACAGGGGGGATTTCGTTCACCCCTCCACTTT. This sequence encodes CASSVGQGGFRSPLHF.

This chain uses TRBV9 with TRBJ2-5, with D tentatively TRBD2 (5 bases). The germline V and J ends were trimmed by 0 bases and 5 bases, with 11 bases remaining between them. The germline CDR1 and CDR2 sequences are SGDLS and YYNGEE. The CDR3 is 14 amino acids. For the CDR3, the DNA is TGTGCCAGCAGCGTAGGGCGGGCTTTGGAGACCCAGTACTTC. The encoded protein is CASSVGRALETQYF. The full variable domain, rest sourced from reference TRBV9 and TRBJ2-5, is DSGVTQTPKHLITATGQRVTLRCSPRSGDLSVYWYQQSLDQGLQFLIQYYNGEERAKGNILERFSAQQFPDLHSELNLSSLELGDSALYFCASSVGRALETQYFGPGTRLLVL.

V and J are TRBV6-5 and TRBJ2-7, with D maybe TRBD1 (6 bases). From germline, CDR1 is MNHEY and CDR2 SVGAGI. The CDR3 is 13 residues long. V lost 5 bases and J 4 bases, leaving 12 bases between the germline ends. DNA of the CDR3: TGTGCCAGCAGTCCAGGGACACTATACGAGCAGTACTTC. Amino acids: CASSPGTLYEQYF.

This chain joins TRBV24-1 and TRBJ1-2; 9 bases map to TRBD1. The CDR3 loop spans 16 amino acids. With 4 bases clipped from V and 4 bases from J, the junction kept 9 bases outside the gene matches. Germline V gene lookup returns CDR1 KGHDR and CDR2 SFDVKD. CDR3 sequence (DNA): TGTGCCACCAGTGACCCCGGACAGGGGAAGACCTATGGCTACACCTTC. It translates to CATSDPGQGKTYGYTF.

The J gene is TRBJ1-1, the V gene TRBV19; possible D gene TRBD1, 5 bases. This CDR3 has 13 residues. Trimming took off 5 bases at V and 0 bases at J, with 7 bases between the two ends. Germline-derived CDR1 and CDR2 are LNHDA and SQIVND (reference sequence). This chain's CDR3 is CASSVTVNTEAFF. As DNA, the CDR3 is TGTGCCAGTAGTGTGACAGTGAACACTGAAGCTTTCTTT.

The V and J genes are TRBV27 and TRBJ1-1; 7 bases align to TRBD1. Germline CDR1 MNHEY, CDR2 SMNVEV (reference sequence). This CDR3 has 16 residues. Unmatched junction bases numbered 12, after V lost 7 bases and J lost 1 base. CDR3 DNA sequence: TGTGCCAGCACGCCATCCCCGGGACAGAGGAACACTGAAGCTTTCTTT. It translates to CASTPSPGQRNTEAFF.